This T cell receptor beta chain emerged from a study of graft-versus-host responses after intestinal transplantation. Clones were read by immunoSEQ multiplex PCR, and TCRdb kept only the in-frame ones, dropping some. Of about 99,000 clones in the sample, 87% were seen once. Concerning this clone: As yet, its antigen is unknown.

The CDR3 covers 12 residues. CDR1 is SNHLY and CDR2 is FYNNEI in the germline V gene. V lost 10 bases to trimming and J lost 4 bases, with 14 bases between them. The genes are TRBV2 and TRBJ2-7; D is uncertain. The sequence was obtained from a human donor who received an intestinal transplant. This specimen consisted of unstimulated CD4+ T cells sorted from spleen or lymph node cells, obtained before intestinal transplant. CDR3 DNA: TGTGCCACGGCTCCCGGGCCTTACGAGCAGTACTTC. Translated, it gives CATAPGPYEQYF. The complete variable domain, with remaining parts taken from reference TRBV2 and TRBJ2-7, reads EPEVTQTPSHQVTQMGQEVILRCVPISNHLYFYWYRQILGQKVEFLVSFYNNEISEKSEIFDDQFSVERPDGSNFTLKIRSTKLEDSAMYFCATAPGPYEQYFGPGTRLTVT.